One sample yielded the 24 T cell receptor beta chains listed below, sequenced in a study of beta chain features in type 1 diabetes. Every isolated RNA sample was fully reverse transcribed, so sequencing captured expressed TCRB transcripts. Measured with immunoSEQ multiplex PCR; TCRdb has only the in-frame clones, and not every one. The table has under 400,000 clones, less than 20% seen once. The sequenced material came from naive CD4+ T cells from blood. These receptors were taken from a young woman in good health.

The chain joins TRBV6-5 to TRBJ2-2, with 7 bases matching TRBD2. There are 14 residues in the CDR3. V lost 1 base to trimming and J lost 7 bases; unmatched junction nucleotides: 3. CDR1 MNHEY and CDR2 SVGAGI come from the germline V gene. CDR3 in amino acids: CASSYYGEGGELFF. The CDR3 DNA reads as TGTGCCAGCAGTTACTATGGGGAGGGCGGGGAGCTGTTTTTT.

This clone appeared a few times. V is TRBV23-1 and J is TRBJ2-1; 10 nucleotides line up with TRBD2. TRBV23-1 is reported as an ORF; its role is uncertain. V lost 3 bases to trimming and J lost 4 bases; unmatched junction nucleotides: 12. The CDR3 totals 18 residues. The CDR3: CASSHWDPSGRDYNEQFF. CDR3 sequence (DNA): TGCGCCAGCAGTCACTGGGACCCGAGCGGGAGGGATTACAATGAGCAGTTCTTC.

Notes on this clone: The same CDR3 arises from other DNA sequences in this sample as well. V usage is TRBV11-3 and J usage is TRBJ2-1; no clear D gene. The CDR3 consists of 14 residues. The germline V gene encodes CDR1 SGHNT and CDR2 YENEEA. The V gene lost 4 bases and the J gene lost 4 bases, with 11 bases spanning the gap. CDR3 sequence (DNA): TGTGCCAGCAGCTCGTCGGGTGGTTACAATGAGCAGTTCTTC. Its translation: CASSSSGGYNEQFF.

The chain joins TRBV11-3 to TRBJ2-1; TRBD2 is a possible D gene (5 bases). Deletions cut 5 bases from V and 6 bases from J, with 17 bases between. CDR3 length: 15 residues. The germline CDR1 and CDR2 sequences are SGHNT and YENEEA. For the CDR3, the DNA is TGTGCCAGCAGCCTACGGGATACTCCCCCCAATGAGCAGTTCTTC. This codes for CASSLRDTPPNEQFF.

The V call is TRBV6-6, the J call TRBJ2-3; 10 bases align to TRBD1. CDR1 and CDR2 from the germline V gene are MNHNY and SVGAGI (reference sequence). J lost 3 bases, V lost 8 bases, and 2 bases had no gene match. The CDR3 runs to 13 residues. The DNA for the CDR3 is TGTGCCAGCGTGGGACAGGGGACAGATACGCAGTATTTT. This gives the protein CASVGQGTDTQYF.

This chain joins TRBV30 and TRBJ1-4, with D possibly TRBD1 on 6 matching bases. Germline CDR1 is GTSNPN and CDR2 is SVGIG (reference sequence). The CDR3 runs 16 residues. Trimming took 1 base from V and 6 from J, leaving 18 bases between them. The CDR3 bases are TGTGCCTGGAGTGGGGATACCAGGGGCTCCCATGAAAAACTGTTTTTT. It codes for CAWSGDTRGSHEKLFF.

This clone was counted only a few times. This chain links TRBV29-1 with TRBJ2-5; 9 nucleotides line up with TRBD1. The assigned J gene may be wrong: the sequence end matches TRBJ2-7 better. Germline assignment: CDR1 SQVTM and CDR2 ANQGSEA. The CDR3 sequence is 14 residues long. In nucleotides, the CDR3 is TGCAGCGTTGTTTCGACAGGGGGGCTCTACGAGCAGTACTTC. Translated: CSVVSTGGLYEQYF.

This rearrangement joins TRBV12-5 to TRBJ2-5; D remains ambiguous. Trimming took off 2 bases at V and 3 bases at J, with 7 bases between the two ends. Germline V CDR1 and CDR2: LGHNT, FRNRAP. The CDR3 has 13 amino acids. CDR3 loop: CASGLFLEETQYF. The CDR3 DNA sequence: TGTGCTAGTGGTTTGTTTCTCGAAGAGACCCAGTACTTC.

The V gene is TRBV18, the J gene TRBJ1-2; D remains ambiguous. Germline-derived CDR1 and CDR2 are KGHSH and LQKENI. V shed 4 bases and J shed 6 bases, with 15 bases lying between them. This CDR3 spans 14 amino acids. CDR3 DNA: TGTGCCAGCTCACTAGGTGCGGCAGAAGATGGCTACACCTTC. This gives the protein CASSLGAAEDGYTF.

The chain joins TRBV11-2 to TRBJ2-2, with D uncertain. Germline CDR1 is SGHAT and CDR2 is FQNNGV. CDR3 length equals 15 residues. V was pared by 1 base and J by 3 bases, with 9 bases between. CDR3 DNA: TGTGCCAGCAGCTTAGTTGGCGGTTACACCGGGGAGCTGTTTTTT. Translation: CASSLVGGYTGELFF.

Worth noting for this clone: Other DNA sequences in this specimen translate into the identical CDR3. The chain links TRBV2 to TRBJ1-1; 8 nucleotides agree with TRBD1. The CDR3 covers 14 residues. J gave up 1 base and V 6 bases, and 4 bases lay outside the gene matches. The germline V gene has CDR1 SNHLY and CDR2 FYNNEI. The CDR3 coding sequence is TGTGCCAGCAGCCGACAGGGGAAGAACACTGAAGCTTTCTTT. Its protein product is CASSRQGKNTEAFF.

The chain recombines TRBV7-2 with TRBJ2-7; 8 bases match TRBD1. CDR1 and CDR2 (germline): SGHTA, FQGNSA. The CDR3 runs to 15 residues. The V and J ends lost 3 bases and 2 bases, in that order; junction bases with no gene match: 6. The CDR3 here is CASSLGPGQAYEQYF. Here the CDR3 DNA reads TGTGCCAGCAGCTTGGGTCCGGGACAGGCCTACGAGCAGTACTTC.

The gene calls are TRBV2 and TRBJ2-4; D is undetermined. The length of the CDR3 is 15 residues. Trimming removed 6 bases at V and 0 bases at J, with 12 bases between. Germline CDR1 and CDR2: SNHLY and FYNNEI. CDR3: CASSPRWLAKNIQYF. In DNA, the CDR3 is TGTGCCAGCAGCCCGAGGTGGTTAGCCAAAAACATTCAGTACTTC.

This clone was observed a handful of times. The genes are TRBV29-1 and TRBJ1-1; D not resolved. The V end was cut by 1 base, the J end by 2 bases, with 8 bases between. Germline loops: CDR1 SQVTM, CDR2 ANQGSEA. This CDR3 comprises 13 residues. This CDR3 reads CSVEGQFNTEAFF. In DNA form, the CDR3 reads TGCAGCGTTGAAGGGCAGTTCAACACTGAAGCTTTCTTT. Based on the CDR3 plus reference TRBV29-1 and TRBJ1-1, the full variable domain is SAVISQKPSRDICQRGTSLTIQCQVDSQVTMMFWYRQQPGQSLTLIATANQGSEATYESGFVIDKFPISRPNLTFSTLTVSNMSPEDSSIYLCSVEGQFNTEAFFGQGTRLTVV.

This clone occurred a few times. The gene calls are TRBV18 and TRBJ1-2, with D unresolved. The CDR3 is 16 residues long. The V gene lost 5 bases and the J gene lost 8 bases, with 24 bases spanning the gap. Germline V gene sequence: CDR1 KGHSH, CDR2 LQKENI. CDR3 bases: TGTGCCAGCTCAAAATCGAACGGGGAGACCTCTCACGGCTACACCTTC. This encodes CASSKSNGETSHGYTF.

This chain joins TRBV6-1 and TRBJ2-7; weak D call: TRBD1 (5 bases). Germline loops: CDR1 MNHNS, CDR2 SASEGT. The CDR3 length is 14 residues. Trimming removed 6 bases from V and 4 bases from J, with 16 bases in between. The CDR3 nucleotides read TGTGCCAGCAGGGATCAGGGTAATCTTTACGAGCAGTACTTC. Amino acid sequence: CASRDQGNLYEQYF.

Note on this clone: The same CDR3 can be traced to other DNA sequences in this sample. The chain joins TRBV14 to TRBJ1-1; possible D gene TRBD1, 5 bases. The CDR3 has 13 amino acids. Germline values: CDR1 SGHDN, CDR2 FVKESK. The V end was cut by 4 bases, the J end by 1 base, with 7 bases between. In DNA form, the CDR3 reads TGTGCCAGCAGCCTCCAGGGGAACACTGAAGCTTTCTTT. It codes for CASSLQGNTEAFF.

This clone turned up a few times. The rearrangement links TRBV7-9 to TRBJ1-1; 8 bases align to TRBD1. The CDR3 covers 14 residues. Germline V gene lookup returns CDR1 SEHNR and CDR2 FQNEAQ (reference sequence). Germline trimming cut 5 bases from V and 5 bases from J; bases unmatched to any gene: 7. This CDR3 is CASSLSRGHTEAFF. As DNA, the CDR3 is TGTGCCAGCAGCCTTTCCAGGGGGCATACTGAAGCTTTCTTT.

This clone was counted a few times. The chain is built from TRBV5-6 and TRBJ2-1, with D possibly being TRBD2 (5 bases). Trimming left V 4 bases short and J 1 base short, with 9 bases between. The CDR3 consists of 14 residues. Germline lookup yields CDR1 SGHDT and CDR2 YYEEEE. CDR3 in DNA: TGTGCCAGCAGCGAGGACTGGTCCTACAATGAGCAGTTCTTC. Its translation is CASSEDWSYNEQFF.

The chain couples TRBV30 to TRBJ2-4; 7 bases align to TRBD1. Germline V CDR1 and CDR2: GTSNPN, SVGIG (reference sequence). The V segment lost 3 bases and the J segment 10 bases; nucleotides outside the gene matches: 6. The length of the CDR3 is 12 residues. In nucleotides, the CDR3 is TGTGCCTGGAGCCCGACAGGGCAGATTCAGTACTTC. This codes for CAWSPTGQIQYF. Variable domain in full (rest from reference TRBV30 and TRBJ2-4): SQTIHQWPATLVQPVGSPLSLECTVEGTSNPNLYWYRQAAGRGLQLLFYSVGIGQISSEVPQNLSASRPQDRQFILSSKKLLLSDSGFYLCAWSPTGQIQYFGAGTRLSVL.

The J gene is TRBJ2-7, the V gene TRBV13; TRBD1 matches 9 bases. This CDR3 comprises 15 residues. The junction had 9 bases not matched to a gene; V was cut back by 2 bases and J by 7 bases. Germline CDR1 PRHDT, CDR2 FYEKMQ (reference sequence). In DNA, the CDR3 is TGTGCCAGCAGCTTATGGCTTGGACAGGGGAGAGAGCAGTACTTC. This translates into CASSLWLGQGREQYF.

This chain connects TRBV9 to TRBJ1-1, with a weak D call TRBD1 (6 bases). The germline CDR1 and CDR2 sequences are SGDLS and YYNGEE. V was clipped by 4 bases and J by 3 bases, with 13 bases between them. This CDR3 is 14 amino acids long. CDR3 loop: CASSQGQADTEAFF. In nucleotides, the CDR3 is TGTGCCAGCAGCCAGGGGCAGGCGGACACTGAAGCTTTCTTT.

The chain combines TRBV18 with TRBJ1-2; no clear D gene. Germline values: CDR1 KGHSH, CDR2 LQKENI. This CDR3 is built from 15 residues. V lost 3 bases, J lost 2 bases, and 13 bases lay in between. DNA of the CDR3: TGTGCCAGCTCACCTCCCGGGAAGATAAACTATGGCTACACCTTC. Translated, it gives CASSPPGKINYGYTF.

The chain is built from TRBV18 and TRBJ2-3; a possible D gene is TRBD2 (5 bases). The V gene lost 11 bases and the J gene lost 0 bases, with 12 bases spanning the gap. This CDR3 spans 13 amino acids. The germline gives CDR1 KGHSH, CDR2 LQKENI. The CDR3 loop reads CAESWRSTDTQYF. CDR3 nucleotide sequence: TGTGCCGAGTCTTGGAGGAGCACAGATACGCAGTATTTT.